This T cell receptor beta chain was captured by sequencing in a study of OX40 agonist ivuxolimab in advanced cancers. The method was immunoSEQ multiplex PCR; TCRdb's version includes in-frame clones alone and lacks a portion of them. The sample includes roughly 70,000 clones, about 84% of them seen just once. V trimming: 1 base; J trimming: 5 bases; junction bases outside the gene matches: 6. This CDR3 is built from 15 residues. Per germline, CDR1 SGHVS and CDR2 FNYEAQ. The sequence derives from an adult with an advanced solid tumor such as melanoma, head and neck, liver or kidney cancer. This specimen consisted of CD4+ or CD8+ T cells sorted from blood, obtained in a trial of the OX40 agonist ivuxolimab. The chain carries TRBV7-6 and TRBJ2-7; the match to TRBD1 covers 9 bases. In nucleotides, the CDR3 is TGTGCCAGCAGCTTAGGGGGACAGGGTACGAACGAGCAGTACTTC. Translated, it gives CASSLGGQGTNEQYF.